This record concerns one T cell receptor beta chain sequence. Its antigen is still unknown. This record comes from a study of blood T cells in healthy people across ages. Study-wide findings and caveats: A roughly linear fall in TCR beta diversity per million T cells was seen with increasing age.

Alongside a J-beta primer mix, a sample-barcoded 5' primer served in a second PCR lasting roughly 7 to 11 cycles. Using its own MiXCR run on the 5' RACE reads, TCRdb lists one record per CDR3 protein. Seen here are around 780,000 distinct CDR3 sequences, more than 25% observed once, and the top ten hold 3%. Per germline, CDR1 LGHDT and CDR2 YNNKEL (reference sequence). The CDR3 covers 16 residues. These data were also filed under a second study, of T cells of mothers and their children.

Sequencing was done on a sample of blood. The TCR sequence derives from a boy younger than 18 in good health. The chain is built from TRBV3-1 and TRBJ2-1, with 7 bases lining up with TRBD1. The J call may be wrong; the DNA end is better matched by TRBJ2-4. CDR3 sequence (DNA): TGTGCCAGCAGCCAACCACACAGGGGTGGCCAAGAGACTCAGTACTTC. This encodes CASSQPHRGGQETQYF.